The clone carrying this T cell receptor beta chain came up once. What it binds is unknown. TCRdb keeps only in-frame clones here, not all; method: immunoSEQ multiplex PCR. The table shows 100,000 to 120,000 clones, with about 85% occurring only once. The data belong to a study of T cell responses to AZD1222 COVID-19 vaccine. Study outcomes and limitations: Just a handful of AZD1222 recipients tested seropositive at baseline. Donors were largely white British and mainly female; clonal diversity was possibly underestimated.

Germline V CDR1 and CDR2: MNHEY, SVGAGI. V was clipped by 7 bases and J by 8 bases, with 20 bases between them. The CDR3 is 15 amino acids. The material was peripheral blood, obtained on day 0 of AZD1222 vaccination. This TCR was recovered from an adult in good health. V is TRBV6-5 and J is TRBJ1-4; D not certain. DNA for the CDR3: TGTGCCAGCACCCCCACTCCGGGCTTGGGGGAAAAACTGTTTTTT. Protein sequence: CASTPTPGLGEKLFF.